These 29 T cell receptor beta chains came from one sample sequenced in a study of T cells after yellow fever vaccination. TCRdb reanalysed the 5' RACE reads using MiXCR and keeps one entry per CDR3 protein. The sample includes approximately 170,000 distinct CDR3 sequences, about 10% of them seen just once. Sequencing was performed on CD8+ T cells sorted from PBMCs, taken 15 days after the yellow fever booster vaccination. The receptors here all came from a man aged 18 to 30 who received the YFV17D yellow fever vaccine.

The V gene is TRBV19, the J gene TRBJ1-1; 8 nucleotides align to TRBD1. CDR1 is LNHDA and CDR2 is SQIVND in the germline V gene (reference sequence). This CDR3 contains 16 residues. V trimming: 0 bases; J trimming: 4 bases; junction bases outside the gene matches: 7. DNA for the CDR3: TGTGCCAGTAGTATAGAGGACAGGGCTTCGAGCACTGAAGCTTTCTTT. It translates to CASSIEDRASSTEAFF.

There are many counts of this clonotype. The chain joins TRBV4-2 to TRBJ2-1; D is possibly TRBD2 (5 bases). The CDR3 has 14 residues. Trimming took off 1 base at V and 6 bases at J, with 10 bases between the two ends. In germline, CDR1 is LGHNA, CDR2 YNFKEQ. CDR3 residues: CASSQAPEGNEQFF. As DNA, the CDR3 is TGTGCCAGCAGCCAAGCCCCAGAGGGCAATGAGCAGTTCTTC.

This clonotype has at least ten counts. The chain combines TRBV20-1 with TRBJ2-7, with a tentative D call TRBD1 (6 bases). The CDR3 extends over 13 amino acids. CDR1 is DFQATT and CDR2 is SNEGSKA in the germline V gene (reference sequence). Trimming took off 4 bases at V and 1 base at J, with 11 bases between the two ends. The CDR3 coding sequence is TGCAGTGCTAAAAGACAGGTGTCCTACGAGCAGTACTTC. Protein: CSAKRQVSYEQYF.

This clonotype has a handful of counts. The rearrangement joins TRBV7-9 to TRBJ2-7; a weak D match, TRBD2 (5 bases). The CDR3 length is 17 residues. The V gene's germline CDR1 is SEHNR and CDR2 FQNEAQ (reference sequence). V was clipped by 6 bases and J by 4 bases, with 25 bases between them. This CDR3 is CASSPKAVGDGLYEQYF. CDR3 DNA sequence: TGTGCCAGCAGTCCGAAGGCGGTCGGAGACGGACTGTACGAGCAGTACTTC. Together with reference TRBV7-9 and TRBJ2-7, the CDR3 gives the full variable domain: DTGVSQNPRHKITKRGQNVTFRCDPISEHNRLYWYRQTLGQGPEFLTYFQNEAQLEKSRLLSDRFSAERPKGSFSTLEIQRTEQGDSAMYLCASSPKAVGDGLYEQYFGPGTRLTVT.

This clonotype came up a few times. Here the CDR3 DNA reads TGTGCCAGCACCGAATGGACACGGAATTATAGCTCCTACAATGAGCAGTTCTTC. As protein: CASTEWTRNYSSYNEQFF. The rearrangement joins TRBV5-6 to TRBJ2-1; tentatively, D is TRBD1 (5 bases). This CDR3 spans 18 amino acids. Germline loops: CDR1 SGHDT, CDR2 YYEEEE. V was cut by 6 bases and J by 0 bases, with 22 bases left in between.

This clonotype was found many times. The rearrangement uses TRBV7-2 and TRBJ2-6, with TRBD1 as a possible D gene (6 bases). The CDR3 covers 17 residues. V was pared by 3 bases and J by 0 bases, with 12 bases between. Per germline, CDR1 SGHTA and CDR2 FQGNSA. CDR3 nucleotide sequence: TGTGCCAGCAGCTTTTCCGGGACAAACTCTGGGGCCAACGTCCTGACTTTC. Its translation: CASSFSGTNSGANVLTF.

This clonotype was counted a few times. This chain connects TRBV7-9 to TRBJ2-1; 8 nucleotides line up with TRBD2. V was clipped by 4 bases and J by 1 base; unmatched bases: 6. CDR3 size: 16 residues. The germline gives CDR1 SEHNR, CDR2 FQNEAQ (reference sequence). The CDR3 region is CASSSTGGPSYNEQFF. The CDR3 DNA follows: TGTGCCAGCAGCTCAACGGGGGGGCCGTCCTACAATGAGCAGTTCTTC.

This clonotype was picked up a small number of times. This chain connects TRBV5-1 to TRBJ2-7; either TRBD1 or TRBD2 may fit D (5 bases each). The CDR3 loop spans 14 amino acids. Germline lookup yields CDR1 SGHRS and CDR2 YFSETQ. Deletions cut 3 bases from V and 0 bases from J, with 10 bases between. As DNA, the CDR3 is TGCGCCAGCAGCTCTAAGGGGAGCTCCTACGAGCAGTACTTC. Amino acids: CASSSKGSSYEQYF. Full variable domain (remainder filled in from reference TRBV5-1 and TRBJ2-7): KAGVTQTPRYLIKTRGQQVTLSCSPISGHRSVSWYQQTPGQGLQFLFEYFSETQRNKGNFPGRFSGRQFSNSRSEMNVSTLELGDSALYLCASSSKGSSYEQYFGPGTRLTVT.

This clonotype turned up a few times. The chain uses TRBV29-1 and TRBJ2-2; 9 nucleotides line up with TRBD1. The germline CDR1 and CDR2 sequences are SQVTM and ANQGSEA. The V gene end was trimmed by 1 base and the J gene end by 7 bases; junction bases not matched to a gene: 7. The CDR3 covers 15 residues. The CDR3: CSVEVGTGYLGELFF. As DNA, the CDR3 is TGCAGCGTTGAAGTCGGGACAGGGTATCTCGGGGAGCTGTTTTTT.

V gene TRBV9 combines with J gene TRBJ2-3; D ambiguous. Trimming shortened V by 0 bases and J by 4 bases, and 3 bases separated the two germline ends. The CDR3 consists of 12 residues. Germline V lookup: CDR1 SGDLS, CDR2 YYNGEE. The CDR3 DNA is TGTGCCAGCAGCGTAGCCGCAGATACGCAGTATTTT. Protein: CASSVAADTQYF.

This clonotype has a handful of counts. This chain uses TRBV3-1 with TRBJ2-1; D possibly corresponds to TRBD1 (6 bases). V was cut by 0 bases and J by 8 bases, with 11 bases left in between. The CDR3 consists of 14 residues. CDR1 and CDR2 (germline): LGHDT, YNNKEL (reference sequence). Here the CDR3 reads CASSQETGLDEQFF. CDR3 nucleotide sequence: TGTGCCAGCAGCCAAGAAACAGGGTTGGATGAGCAGTTCTTC.

V usage is TRBV7-6 and J usage is TRBJ2-2, with D uncertain. Germline V lookup: CDR1 SGHVS, CDR2 FNYEAQ. The CDR3 has 17 residues. Trimming removed 1 base from V and 0 bases from J, with 12 bases in between. The CDR3 nucleotides read TGTGCCAGCAGCTTAGACGTACGTATCGCGAACACCGGGGAGCTGTTTTTT. Protein sequence: CASSLDVRIANTGELFF.

This clonotype was seen a handful of times. The CDR3 coding sequence is TGTGCCAGCAGCGTAGAAGGAGGGCTCGGAGATACGCAGTATTTT. This sequence encodes CASSVEGGLGDTQYF. This chain connects TRBV9 to TRBJ2-3, with D maybe TRBD2 (6 bases). Germline V gene lookup returns CDR1 SGDLS and CDR2 YYNGEE. The CDR3 extends over 15 amino acids. Trimming shortened V by 0 bases and J by 5 bases, and 13 bases separated the two germline ends.

This clonotype was counted between two and nine times. This chain joins TRBV7-2 and TRBJ2-3; perhaps TRBD2 as D (6 bases). The CDR3 contains 16 residues. The ends were cut back, 3 bases at V and 5 bases at J, with 18 bases in the middle. CDR1 SGHTA and CDR2 FQGNSA come from the germline V gene. CDR3 nucleotide sequence: TGTGCCAGCAGCTTCGGGACTTCCCTAGCACGAGATACGCAGTATTTT. Encoded protein: CASSFGTSLARDTQYF.

Only a few counts were recorded for this clonotype. The chain uses TRBV6-5 and TRBJ1-5; no firm D call. Looked up from germline, CDR1 is MNHEY and CDR2 is SVGAGI. The V end was cut by 6 bases, the J end by 4 bases, with 16 bases between. The CDR3 runs 15 residues. The CDR3, as DNA: TGTGCCAGCAGACTGGCAGGTAGCCCAAATCAGCCCCAGCATTTT. Translating gives CASRLAGSPNQPQHF.

The V call is TRBV7-8, the J call TRBJ2-1, with TRBD1 as a possible D gene (6 bases). Germline V gene sequence: CDR1 SGHVS, CDR2 FQNEAQ. Trimming pared 5 bases from V and 8 bases from J, leaving 16 bases between. The CDR3 length is 14 residues. CDR3 DNA: TGTGCCAGCAGCGCGGACAGAGAACTACATGAGCAGTTCTTC. Residues: CASSADRELHEQFF.

The chain couples TRBV12-2 to TRBJ1-6. TRBV12-2 counts as a pseudogene. The CDR3 is made up of 14 amino acids. The DNA for the CDR3 is TGTGCAAGTCGCACTAAGCAGAATAATTCACCCCTCCACTTT. It encodes CASRTKQNNSPLHF.

Many counts were recorded for this clonotype. This chain joins TRBV7-3 and TRBJ2-7; 8 bases match TRBD2. This CDR3 contains 15 residues. V trimming: 2 bases; J trimming: 2 bases; junction bases outside the gene matches: 5. Germline V gene sequence: CDR1 SGHTA, CDR2 FQGTGA. CDR3 residues: CASSLAKGLAYEQYF. CDR3 in DNA: TGTGCCAGCAGCTTAGCAAAGGGACTAGCCTACGAGCAGTACTTC.

There are many counts of this clonotype. The chain joins TRBV12-3 or TRBV12-4 to TRBJ2-1; D may be TRBD1 or TRBD2 (5 bases each). Trimming left V 7 bases short and J 5 bases short, with 12 bases between. The CDR3 consists of 13 residues. The CDR3 nucleotides are TGTGCCAGCACCCGGGACGCCGACAATGAGCAGTTCTTC. Its translation: CASTRDADNEQFF.

This clonotype appeared a few times. The chain is built from TRBV7-2 and TRBJ2-3; TRBD1 aligns across 8 bases. Germline CDR1 reads SGHTA; CDR2 reads FQGNSA. This CDR3 spans 15 amino acids. Trimming took 1 base from V and 4 from J; bases not matched to a gene: 4. CDR3 coding DNA: TGTGCCAGCAGCTTAGTACAGGGGGTGGCAGATACGCAGTATTTT. Its protein product is CASSLVQGVADTQYF.

This clonotype was counted many times. The gene calls are TRBV6-6 and TRBJ1-1, with D unresolved. Between the trimmed V and J ends, which lost 6 bases and 3 bases, there was a span of 11 bases. This CDR3 region has 13 residues. CDR1 is MNHNY, CDR2 SVGAGI, per germline (reference sequence). This CDR3 is CASSPPMDTEAFF. Written as DNA, the CDR3 is TGTGCCAGCAGCCCACCAATGGACACTGAAGCTTTCTTT.

This clonotype was counted between two and nine times. The rearrangement uses TRBV29-1 and TRBJ2-7; D possibly corresponds to TRBD2 (6 bases). Germline V CDR1 and CDR2: SQVTM, ANQGSEA. Trimming took off 1 base at V and 1 base at J, with 11 bases between the two ends. CDR3 length: 14 residues. The CDR3 DNA sequence: TGCAGCGTTGAAGTGGAGGGAAAATCCTACGAGCAGTACTTC. As protein: CSVEVEGKSYEQYF.

This rearrangement joins TRBV2 to TRBJ1-1, with D unresolved. V dropped 2 bases and J dropped 1 base, with 5 bases sitting between them. The length of the CDR3 is 13 residues. Germline loops: CDR1 SNHLY, CDR2 FYNNEI. The CDR3: CASSEWKNTEAFF. The CDR3 region has the DNA TGTGCCAGCAGTGAATGGAAGAACACTGAAGCTTTCTTT.

V and J are TRBV6-2 or TRBV6-3 and TRBJ2-6; 7 bases fit TRBD1. There are 20 residues in the CDR3. Germline V gene data show CDR1 as MNHEY and CDR2 as SVGEGT. V was pared by 2 bases and J by 1 base, with 14 bases of the junction left unmatched. Here the CDR3 reads CASSYATGKAFFSGANVLTF. For the CDR3, the DNA is TGTGCCAGCAGTTACGCGACAGGGAAGGCTTTCTTTTCTGGGGCCAACGTCCTGACTTTC.

This clonotype was counted a few times. J is TRBJ2-5 and V is TRBV7-9, with D possibly being TRBD2 (6 bases). Germline values: CDR1 SEHNR, CDR2 FQNEAQ (reference sequence). CDR3 length: 13 residues. Trimming pared 6 bases from V and 5 bases from J, leaving 13 bases between. Here the CDR3 reads CASRPSVSETQYF. DNA of the CDR3: TGTGCCAGCAGACCTAGCGTTTCTGAGACCCAGTACTTC.

The chain recombines TRBV20-1 with TRBJ1-2; 7 bases are a match to TRBD1. Germline values: CDR1 DFQATT, CDR2 SNEGSKA (reference sequence). This CDR3 region has 13 residues. V gave up 4 bases and J gave up 6 bases; unmatched junction bases: 8. The CDR3, as DNA: TGCAGTGCTATACCGGGACAGAGGGATGGCTACACCTTC. Translated: CSAIPGQRDGYTF.

The CDR3, as DNA: TGTGCCAGCAGCTTATCGTCGGAGATCTATAATTCACCCCTCCACTTT. This codes for CASSLSSEIYNSPLHF. The V call is TRBV7-2, the J call TRBJ1-6; D not resolved. The CDR3 consists of 16 residues. Germline CDR1 SGHTA, CDR2 FQGNSA. Trimming removed 2 bases at V and 3 bases at J, with 11 bases between.

This clonotype has ten or more counts. The V and J genes are TRBV6-2 or TRBV6-3 and TRBJ2-3, with 9 bases matching TRBD2. Germline CDR1 reads MNHEY; CDR2 reads SVGEGT. Unmatched junction bases numbered 6, after V lost 5 bases and J lost 0 bases. The CDR3 sequence is 16 residues long. The chain's CDR3 is CASSHPSGTSTDTQYF. CDR3 coding DNA: TGTGCCAGCAGTCATCCTAGCGGGACGAGCACAGATACGCAGTATTTT.

V gene TRBV5-1 combines with J gene TRBJ2-2, with D uncertain. Germline V CDR1 and CDR2: SGHRS, YFSETQ. V shed 0 bases and J shed 5 bases, with 5 bases lying between them. The CDR3 runs to 13 residues. CDR3 region: CASSLEKTGELFF. The CDR3, as DNA: TGCGCCAGCAGCTTGGAGAAGACCGGGGAGCTGTTTTTT.